Given below is one T cell receptor (beta chain) in context. The antigen it recognizes is unknown. Base qualities are missing; no much larger clone stands one base away. The data were obtained in a study of CD8 T cell repertoires and HIV-1 epitope variants (TCRdb year 2020). In terms of the full investigation: Twenty-five peptides representing autologous and known Gag and Nef epitope variants were each used to stimulate T cells in separate culture wells. The epitopes tested covered three Gag epitope families plus Nef HW9 and YT9. An aliquot of 1M T cells was set aside as an uncultured baseline condition, separate from the 83 T cell cultures. T cells were enriched with the EasySep Human T Cell Enrichment Kit and co-cultured with equal numbers of autologous T cell-negative cells as antigen-presenting cells. A total of about 87 T cell cultures were run, with each culture condition done in triplicate except for one peptide, which was done in duplicate. A CMV, EBV and flu peptide pool, the Ebola AY9 epitope as negative control, and a no-peptide well were included as control conditions. Cultures were maintained for around 10 days in IMDM with gentamicin, and half-media changes adding IL-2, IL-7 and IL-15 were performed on days 3 and 7. General findings and caveats noted by the study authors: Roughly 5 clonotypes recognized the Nef KF9 family and one clonotype recognized the HW9 family, while no responses to the TAALDMSHF plasma variant were seen. Eight or nine antigen-specific TCR beta clonotypes were identified, and five or six of them appeared cross-reactive for autologous or known escape epitope variants. The assay could identify only TCR beta chains and pointed to proliferation in response to antigen, not to T cell function or cytokine profile.

Sequencing of TCR beta CDR3 regions was done on the immunoSEQ platform at survey depth. The QIAamp DNA micro kit was used to extract genomic DNA from every cultured and uncultured CD8+ T cell population. In the paper's pipeline: Samples with fewer than 5,000 productive reads were excluded, resulting in the removal of about 6% of the 75 HIV peptide-stimulated cultures. A MANAFEST web app trimmed sequences to CDR3 and removed nonproductive sequences, CDR3s under 5 amino acids, and those not starting C or ending F/W. Clonotypes were classified as antigen-specific only if expansion was observed in at least 2 of 3 replicates versus the no-peptide control at FDR 0.01, only within one epitope family. In addition, a specific clonotype needed a frequency at least fivefold higher than in wells stimulated with peptides from other epitope families. TCRdb carries this immuneACCESS record with in-frame sequences only. Its versions omit some clonotypes, under half of them owing to an unresolved V gene in the studies checked, with the rest unexplained. V, J and clone size derive from that table, while D and trimming were established from the DNA sequence. Within this sample are 6,000 to 8,000 clones, with approximately 73% of them counted one time only. The ten biggest clones cover about two fifths of the sample.

The EasySep Human CD8+ T Cell Enrichment Kit was used on day 10 to isolate CD8+ T cells from every culture. For CDR1 and CDR2, the germline V gene (reference sequence) lists SEHNR and FQNEAQ. Germline trimming: 5 bases from V, 5 bases from J; junction bases outside gene matches: 14. Inclusive of the bounding cysteine and phenylalanine, the CDR3 is 17 residues long. Solely the CDR3 DNA is kept, with 51 bases framed from the first base. The clonotype comes from a male donor with HIV. Sequenced material: cultured CD8+ T cells derived from PBMCs. The chain is made from TRBV7-9 and TRBJ2-3, with 9 middle bases fitting TRBD2. The sequence in DNA is TGTGCCAGCAGCCCTGCCTACGGACTAGCGCCGGGAGATACGCAGTATTTT. Translated, this gives CASSPAYGLAPGDTQYF.